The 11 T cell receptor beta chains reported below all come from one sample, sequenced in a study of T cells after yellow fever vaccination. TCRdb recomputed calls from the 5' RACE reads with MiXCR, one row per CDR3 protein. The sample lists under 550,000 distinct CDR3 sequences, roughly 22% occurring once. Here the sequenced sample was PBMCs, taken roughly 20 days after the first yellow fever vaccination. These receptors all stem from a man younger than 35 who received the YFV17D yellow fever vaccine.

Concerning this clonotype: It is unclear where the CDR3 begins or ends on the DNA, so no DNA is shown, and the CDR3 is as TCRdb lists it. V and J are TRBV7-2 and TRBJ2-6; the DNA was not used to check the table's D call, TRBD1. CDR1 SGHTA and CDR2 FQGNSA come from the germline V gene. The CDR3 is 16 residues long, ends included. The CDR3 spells CASSFLWGPGANVLTF.

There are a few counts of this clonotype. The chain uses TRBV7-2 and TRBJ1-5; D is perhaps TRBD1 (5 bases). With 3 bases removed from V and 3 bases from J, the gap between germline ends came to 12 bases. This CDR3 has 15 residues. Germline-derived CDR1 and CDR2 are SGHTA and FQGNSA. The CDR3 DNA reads TGTGCCAGCAGCTTTAAGGGGACGGACAATCAGCCCCAGCATTTT. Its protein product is CASSFKGTDNQPQHF.

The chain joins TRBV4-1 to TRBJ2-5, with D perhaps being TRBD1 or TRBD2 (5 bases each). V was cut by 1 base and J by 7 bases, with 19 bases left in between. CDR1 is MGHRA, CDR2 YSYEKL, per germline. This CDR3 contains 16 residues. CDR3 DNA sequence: TGCGCCAGCAGCCAAGGCGAGGGGACCCTTATGGGGACCCAGTACTTC. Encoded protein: CASSQGEGTLMGTQYF.

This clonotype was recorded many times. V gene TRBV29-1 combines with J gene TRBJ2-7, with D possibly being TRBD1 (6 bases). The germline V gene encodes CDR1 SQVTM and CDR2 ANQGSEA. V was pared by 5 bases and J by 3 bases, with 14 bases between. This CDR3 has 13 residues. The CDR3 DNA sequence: TGCAGCGTTCGAGCAGGGGATAGCTACGAGCAGTACTTC. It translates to CSVRAGDSYEQYF.

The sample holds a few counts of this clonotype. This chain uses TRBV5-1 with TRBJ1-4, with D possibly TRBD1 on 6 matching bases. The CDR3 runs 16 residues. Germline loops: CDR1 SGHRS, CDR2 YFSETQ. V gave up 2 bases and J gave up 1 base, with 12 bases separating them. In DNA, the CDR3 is TGCGCCAGCAGCTTACGGGGGCGGGAAACTAATGAAAAACTGTTTTTT. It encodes CASSLRGRETNEKLFF.

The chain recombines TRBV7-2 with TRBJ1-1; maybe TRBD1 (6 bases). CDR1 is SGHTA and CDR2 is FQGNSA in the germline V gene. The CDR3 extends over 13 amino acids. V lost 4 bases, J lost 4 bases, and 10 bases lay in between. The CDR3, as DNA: TGTGCCAGCAGCTGGGGGGCTAGCACTGAAGCTTTCTTT. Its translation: CASSWGASTEAFF.

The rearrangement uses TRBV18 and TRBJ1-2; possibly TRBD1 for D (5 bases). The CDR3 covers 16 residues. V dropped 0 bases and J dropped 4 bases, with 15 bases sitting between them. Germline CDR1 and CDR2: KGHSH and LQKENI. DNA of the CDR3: TGTGCCAGCTCACCACCGGCAGGGCCCGTCTTCTATGGCTACACCTTC. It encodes CASSPPAGPVFYGYTF. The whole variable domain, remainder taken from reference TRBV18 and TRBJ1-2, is NAGVMQNPRHLVRRRGQEARLRCSPMKGHSHVYWYRQLPEEGLKFMVYLQKENIIDESGMPKERFSAEFPKEGPSILRIQQVVRGDSAAYFCASSPPAGPVFYGYTFGSGTRLTVV.

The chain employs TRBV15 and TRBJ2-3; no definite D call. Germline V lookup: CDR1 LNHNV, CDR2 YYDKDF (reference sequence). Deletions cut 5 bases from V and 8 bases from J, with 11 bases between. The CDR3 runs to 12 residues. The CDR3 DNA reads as TGTGCCACCAGCGGCCGGCTGTCTACGCAGTATTTT. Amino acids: CATSGRLSTQYF.

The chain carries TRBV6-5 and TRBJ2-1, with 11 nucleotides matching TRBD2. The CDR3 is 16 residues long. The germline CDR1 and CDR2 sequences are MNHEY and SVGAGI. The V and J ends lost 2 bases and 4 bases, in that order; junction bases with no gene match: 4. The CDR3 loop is CASSYALAGGYNEQFF. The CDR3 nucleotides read TGTGCCAGCAGTTACGCGCTAGCGGGGGGATACAATGAGCAGTTCTTC.

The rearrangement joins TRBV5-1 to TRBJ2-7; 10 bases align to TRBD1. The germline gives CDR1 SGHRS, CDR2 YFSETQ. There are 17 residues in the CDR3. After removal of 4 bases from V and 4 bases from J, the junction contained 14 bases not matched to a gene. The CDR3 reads CASSPPVAWDRGYEQYF. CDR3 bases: TGCGCCAGCAGCCCCCCGGTGGCGTGGGACAGGGGTTACGAGCAGTACTTC.

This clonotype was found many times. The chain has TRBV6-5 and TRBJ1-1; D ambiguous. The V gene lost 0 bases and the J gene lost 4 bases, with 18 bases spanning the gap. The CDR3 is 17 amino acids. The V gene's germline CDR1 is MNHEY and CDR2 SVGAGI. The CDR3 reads CASSYSYSGIGGTEAFF. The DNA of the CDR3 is TGTGCCAGCAGTTACTCGTATTCGGGGATCGGTGGCACTGAAGCTTTCTTT.